The present T cell receptor (beta chain) was sequenced within a study of shared clonotypes between healthy human individuals. Clones were read by immunoSEQ multiplex PCR, and TCRdb kept only the in-frame ones, dropping some. The sample shows 2,500,000 or so clones, approximately 90% of them seen only once. V lost 2 bases, J lost 5 bases, and 12 bases lay in between. The germline V gene encodes CDR1 MDHEN and CDR2 SYDVKM. The CDR3 contains 14 residues. This receptor was obtained from a man between 18 and 35 years old in good health. Some clones in this sample may be carry-over from other donors' samples. V and J are TRBV28 and TRBJ1-1, with D perhaps TRBD1 (6 bases). Sequenced material: naive CD4+ T cells from PBMCs. The sample's subset: CD45RA+ positively selected. DNA of the CDR3: TGTGCCAGCAGTTTAGTCAGGGGAGTGACTGAAGCTTTCTTT. Encoded protein: CASSLVRGVTEAFF.